These T cell receptor beta chains were read from a single sample in a study of T cells in Graves' hyperthyroidism and ophthalmopathy. TCRdb re-derived calls from the multiplex PCR reads in MiXCR, one entry per CDR3 protein. Here the sample spans roughly 700,000 distinct CDR3 sequences, 11% to 15% being singletons. Sequenced material: blood. The receptors were gathered from a woman in her late teens or twenties with Graves' hyperthyroidism. Both conserved end residues are part of each CDR3. A D gene is named only where the DNA matches it firmly. Clone size is shown for a subset of rows, as once, few, many or a class of expanded clone.

V	D	J	length	size	DNA	CDR3
TRBV7-7	.	TRBJ2-1	13	.	TGTGCTAGCAGCTTAGCTACTCGCAATGAGCAGTTCTTC	CASSLATRNEQFF
TRBV7-3	.	TRBJ2-5	16	many	TGTGCCAGCAGCCCGAAGTGGGGAGGGGGATGGGAGACCCAGTACTTC	CASSPKWGGGWETQYF
TRBV19	TRBD1	TRBJ1-1	15	.	TGTGCCAGTAGTCCTCACAGGGGGGCTCCCTTGGGGGCTTTCTTT	CASSPHRGAPLGAFF
TRBV24-1	.	TRBJ2-3	17	few	TGTGCCACCGGGGGAGAAGGGGGGATGACACGCACAGATACGCAGTATTTT	CATGGEGGMTRTDTQYF
TRBV7-3	TRBD2	TRBJ2-1	15	.	TGTGCCAGCGGATCCGGGACTAGCGGGAGCCGTGAGCAGTTCTTC	CASGSGTSGSREQFF
TRBV12-3/TRBV12-4	.	TRBJ2-5	18	many	TGTGCCAGCAGCAACCTACTCGCGGGGCCGGGAGCCGTCGAGACCCAGTACTTC	CASSNLLAGPGAVETQYF
TRBV19	TRBD1	TRBJ1-5	17	.	TGTGCCAGTAGTGGGGACAGGGGTTTAACGGGCAATCAGCCCCAGCATTTT	CASSGDRGLTGNQPQHF
TRBV13	TRBD2	TRBJ2-3	17	many	TGTGCCAGCAGCTTTCTGAGCGGGAGAACTAGCACAGATACGCAGTATTTT	CASSFLSGRTSTDTQYF
TRBV14	.	TRBJ1-2	17	.	TGTGCCAGCAGCCAAGACCGCAGGGGCGCTATCGCTCCTGGCTACACCTTC	CASSQDRRGAIAPGYTF
TRBV11-3	.	TRBJ2-5	14	many	TGTGCCAGCAGCTTAAGCCTCAGCCAAGAGACCCAGTACTTC	CASSLSLSQETQYF
TRBV6-2/TRBV6-3	.	TRBJ1-6	15	few	TGTGCCAGCAGTTATGAGGGACGGCTACTCTCGGCCCTCCACTTT	CASSYEGRLLSALHF
TRBV27	.	TRBJ2-1	14	many	TGCGCCAGCAGCTTGCAGGAGTTGTACAATGAGCAGTTCTTC	CASSLQELYNEQFF
TRBV12-3/TRBV12-4	.	TRBJ1-1	13	many	TGTGCCAGCAGTTGGGGTTCGGTCTCTGAAGCTTTCTTT	CASSWGSVSEAFF
TRBV15	TRBD2	TRBJ2-1	18	many	TGTGCCACCAGCAGAGGATGGGTCCTTAGCGGGAACTACAATGAGCAGTTCTTC	CATSRGWVLSGNYNEQFF
TRBV27	.	TRBJ2-7	14	many	TGTGCCAGCAGTTTATTAAGGGGGGGGGGCGAGCAGTACTTC	CASSLLRGGGEQYF
TRBV7-8	TRBD2	TRBJ2-2	18	many	TGTGCCAGCAGCCCAGGACTAGCGGGAGGCGCGAACACCGGGGAGCTGTTTTTT	CASSPGLAGGANTGELFF
TRBV7-9	TRBD2	TRBJ2-5	16	many	TGTGCCAGCAGCTTAGGAAGCGGGAGGGTTCAAGAGACCCAGTACTTC	CASSLGSGRVQETQYF
TRBV7-9	TRBD2	TRBJ2-1	16	many	TGTGCCAGCAGCCCGTCTAGCGGGATACGCTACAATGAGCAGTTCTTC	CASSPSSGIRYNEQFF
TRBV9	TRBD1	TRBJ2-5	17	.	TGTGCCAGCAGCCCCTTGACAGGGCCCCCCGCGGCAGAGACCCAGTACTTC	CASSPLTGPPAAETQYF
TRBV7-2	TRBD2	TRBJ2-1	15	.	TGTGCCAGCAGTCCTCAAAGACTAGCGGACAATGAGCAGTTCTTC	CASSPQRLADNEQFF
TRBV6-2/TRBV6-3	.	TRBJ2-7	16	.	TGTGCCAGCAGTGACAAGGGCAAGAAAAGCTCCTACGAGCAGTACTTC	CASSDKGKKSSYEQYF
TRBV24-1	TRBD2	TRBJ2-3	18	many	TGTGCCACCAGTGACCCCCAGCGGGAGAGATCTTACACAGATACGCAGTATTTT	CATSDPQRERSYTDTQYF
TRBV11-1	TRBD2	TRBJ2-1	18	many	TGTGCCAGCAGCTTTTCCCCCTTACTAGCGGGAGGGGGGGATGAGCAGTTCTTC	CASSFSPLLAGGGDEQFF
TRBV11-2	TRBD2	TRBJ2-1	17	many	TGTGCCAGCAGGTCACCCGCCGGGACTAGCGTGGGCTTTGAGCAGTTCTTC	CASRSPAGTSVGFEQFF
TRBV19	.	TRBJ1-2	13	few	TGTGCCAGTAGTGAAGTAGCTAACTATGGCTACACCTTC	CASSEVANYGYTF
TRBV12-3/TRBV12-4	TRBD1	TRBJ2-7	14	many	TGTGCCAGCAGCAAGGACAGGGGGACCTACGAGCAGTACTTC	CASSKDRGTYEQYF
TRBV20-1	TRBD2	TRBJ2-1	13	many	TGCAGTGCTCGGCCGGGGGGGACCAATGAGCAGTTCTTC	CSARPGGTNEQFF
TRBV7-2	TRBD1	TRBJ2-7	18	many	TGTGCCAGCAGCTTAGGGTCCCTTAGGACAGGGAGTATATACGAGCAGTACTTC	CASSLGSLRTGSIYEQYF
TRBV3-1	.	TRBJ2-2	13	.	TGTGCCAGCAGCCTGCCAGGGTTCGGGGAGCTGTTTTTT	CASSLPGFGELFF
TRBV2	.	TRBJ2-1	15	many	TGTGCCAGAGGGACTTTCCAGAGCTCCTACAATGAGCAGTTCTTC	CARGTFQSSYNEQFF
TRBV6-6	TRBD2	TRBJ2-3	17	many	TGTGCCAGCAGTTACCGAGGGGTAGCGGGGTTCACAGATACGCAGTATTTT	CASSYRGVAGFTDTQYF
TRBV20-1	.	TRBJ2-1	14	many	TGCAGTGCTAGGGCCCCAAGATACTACAATGAGCAGTTCTTC	CSARAPRYYNEQFF
TRBV11-2	TRBD2	TRBJ2-2	15	many	TGTGCCAGCAGCCCGGACGCGGGGGGCTTCGGGGAGCTGTTTTTT	CASSPDAGGFGELFF
TRBV12-3/TRBV12-4	TRBD1	TRBJ1-2	13	many	TGTGCCAGCAGCACGGGACAGGGGTATGGCTACACCTTC	CASSTGQGYGYTF
TRBV7-2	.	TRBJ2-6	16	.	TGTGCCAGCAGCTTAGATCCAGCCTCTGGGGCCAACGTCCTGACTTTC	CASSLDPASGANVLTF
TRBV27	.	TRBJ1-6	13	.	TGTGCCAGCGGGGGCCCCTATAATTCACCCCTCCACTTT	CASGGPYNSPLHF
TRBV7-9	TRBD1	TRBJ2-5	16	many	TGTGCCAGCAGCAAGGAGACAGGGGGCGTGCAAGAGACCCAGTACTTC	CASSKETGGVQETQYF
TRBV12-3/TRBV12-4	.	TRBJ2-7	14	many	TGTGCCAGCAGTTCCCAGGACTATCTCCACGAGCAGTACTTC	CASSSQDYLHEQYF
TRBV4-1	TRBD1	TRBJ1-4	15	few	TGCGCCAGCAGCCGGGCCGGGACAGGGGACGAAAAACTGTTTTTT	CASSRAGTGDEKLFF
TRBV6-1	.	TRBJ2-5	14	many	TGTGCCAGCAGACTTAGGGGGGTGGACGAGACCCAGTACTTC	CASRLRGVDETQYF
TRBV4-1	TRBD1	TRBJ1-1	19	.	TGCGCCAGCAGCCAAGATCATGGGGGACGACAGGGGGCTGGCACTGAAGCTTTCTTT	CASSQDHGGRQGAGTEAFF
TRBV6-1	.	TRBJ2-7	14	many	TGTGCCAGCAGCAATCAAGAGTTACGCTACGAGCAGTACTTC	CASSNQELRYEQYF
TRBV19	.	TRBJ2-5	13	.	TGTGCCAGCAGCGGATCTACCCAAGAGACCCAGTACTTC	CASSGSTQETQYF
TRBV6-1	TRBD1	TRBJ2-3	15	many	TGTGCCAGCAGTGGACCAGGACAGGGGGCAGATACGCAGTATTTT	CASSGPGQGADTQYF
TRBV7-9	.	TRBJ1-1	15	.	TGTGCCAGCAGCTTAGGAATAGGTGGAAACACTGAAGCTTTCTTT	CASSLGIGGNTEAFF
TRBV29-1	.	TRBJ1-1	13	.	TGCAGCCATGATACAGGGATGAACACTGAAGCTTTCTTT	CSHDTGMNTEAFF
TRBV27	TRBD2	TRBJ2-1	17	many	TGTGCCAGCAGCCGACCCGGACTAGCGGGGTCCTACAATGAGCAGTTCTTC	CASSRPGLAGSYNEQFF
TRBV20-1	.	TRBJ2-3	14	.	TGCAGTGCTAGTGCCGGGCGCGGCACAGATACGCAGTATTTT	CSASAGRGTDTQYF
TRBV6-2/TRBV6-3	TRBD1	TRBJ1-1	15	many	TGTGCCAGCAGTTCAATCCAGGGGGCGGACACTGAAGCTTTCTTT	CASSSIQGADTEAFF
TRBV27	.	TRBJ2-1	15	many	TGTGCCAGCAGTTCTAGACAGACGTCCTACAATGAGCAGTTCTTC	CASSSRQTSYNEQFF
TRBV7-2	TRBD2	TRBJ2-5	16	many	TGTGCCAGCAGCTTGGCGGCGGGAGGGCAGTCGGAGACCCAGTACTTC	CASSLAAGGQSETQYF
TRBV6-1	TRBD1	TRBJ1-5	16	.	TGTGCCAGCAGTGCCTCTAGGACAGGGAGCAATCAGCCCCAGCATTTT	CASSASRTGSNQPQHF
TRBV5-6	.	TRBJ2-1	13	few	TGTGCCAGCAGCTTCGTTGGGGACAATGAGCAGTTCTTC	CASSFVGDNEQFF
TRBV2	.	TRBJ2-5	13	many	TGTGCCAGCGGTCGCAGGAGTGGAGAGACCCAGTACTTC	CASGRRSGETQYF
TRBV11-2	.	TRBJ2-5	11	few	TGTGCCAGCAGCTTTGGCCCGGAGGGGAACTTC	CASSFGPEGNF